The TCR beta chain under discussion was sequenced for a study of cytomegalovirus exposure and HLA in healthy donors. Overall study context: Prior work identified more than 90 million unique TCR beta sequences in 150 million to 200 million T cells. Overall study findings and caveats: For most TCR beta V segments, an earlier analysis put the productive rate at about 87% or about 30% of the time. Follow-up analysis later connected one missense variant in DCLRE1C with trimming of TCR beta V- and J-genes. HLA alleles showed associations with around 15,000 TCR beta sequences in a later analysis, at a 0.05 false discovery rate.

Germline lookup yields CDR1 SGHVS and CDR2 FNYEAQ. Trimming took 5 bases from V and 5 from J, leaving 13 bases between them. This CDR3 has 13 residues. PCR amplification relied on 60 Vbeta primers (plus 13 Jbeta primers). The method was immunoSEQ multiplex PCR; TCRdb's version includes in-frame clones alone and lacks a portion of them. The table counts fewer than 85,000 clones; approximately 13% lies in the top ten. Remarks on this clone: The antigen is unknown.

This receptor was taken from a man aged 50 to 60 in good health and CMV-seropositive. Sequencing was performed on PBMCs. V gene TRBV7-6 combines with J gene TRBJ2-7; a possible D gene is TRBD2 (6 bases). CDR3 DNA sequence: TGTGCCAGCAGCCTCGGGACTGAAGACGAGCAGTACTTC. It is translated as CASSLGTEDEQYF. The full variable domain, with the rest looked up from reference TRBV7-6 and TRBJ2-7, is GAGVSQSPRYKVTKRGQDVALRCDPISGHVSLYWYRQALGQGPEFLTYFNYEAQQDKSGLPNDRFSAERPEGSISTLTIQRTEQRDSAMYRCASSLGTEDEQYFGPGTRLTVT.